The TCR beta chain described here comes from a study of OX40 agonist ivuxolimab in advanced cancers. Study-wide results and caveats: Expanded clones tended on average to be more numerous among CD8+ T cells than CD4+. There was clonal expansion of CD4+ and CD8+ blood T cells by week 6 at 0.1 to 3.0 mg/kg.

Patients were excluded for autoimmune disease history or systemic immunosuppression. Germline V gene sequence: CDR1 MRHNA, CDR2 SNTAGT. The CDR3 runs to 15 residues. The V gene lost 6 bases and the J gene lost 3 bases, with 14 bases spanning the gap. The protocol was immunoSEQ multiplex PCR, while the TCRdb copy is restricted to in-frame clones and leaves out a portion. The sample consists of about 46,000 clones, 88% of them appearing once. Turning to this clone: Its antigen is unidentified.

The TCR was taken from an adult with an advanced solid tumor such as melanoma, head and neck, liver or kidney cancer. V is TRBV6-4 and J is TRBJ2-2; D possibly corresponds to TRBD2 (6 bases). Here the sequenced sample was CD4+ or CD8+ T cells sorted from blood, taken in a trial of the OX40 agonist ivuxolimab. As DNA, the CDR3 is TGTGCCAGCAGCGAGGACCCGGGAGACACCGGGGAGCTGTTTTTT. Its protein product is CASSEDPGDTGELFF.